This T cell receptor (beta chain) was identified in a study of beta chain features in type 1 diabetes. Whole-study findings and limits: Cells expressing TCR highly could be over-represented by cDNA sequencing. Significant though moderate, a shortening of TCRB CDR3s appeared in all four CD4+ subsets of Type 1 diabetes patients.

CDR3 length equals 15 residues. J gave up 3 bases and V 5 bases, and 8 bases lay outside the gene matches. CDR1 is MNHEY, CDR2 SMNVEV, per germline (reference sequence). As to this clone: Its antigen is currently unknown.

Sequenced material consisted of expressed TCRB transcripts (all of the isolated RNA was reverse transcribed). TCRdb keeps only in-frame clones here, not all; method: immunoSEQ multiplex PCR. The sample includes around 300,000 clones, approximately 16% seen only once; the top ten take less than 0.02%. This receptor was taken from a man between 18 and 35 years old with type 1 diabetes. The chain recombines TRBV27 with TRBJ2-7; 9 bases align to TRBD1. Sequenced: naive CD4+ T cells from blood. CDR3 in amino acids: CASSSFGTGRYEQYF. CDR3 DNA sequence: TGTGCCAGCAGTAGTTTCGGGACAGGGCGCTACGAGCAGTACTTC.